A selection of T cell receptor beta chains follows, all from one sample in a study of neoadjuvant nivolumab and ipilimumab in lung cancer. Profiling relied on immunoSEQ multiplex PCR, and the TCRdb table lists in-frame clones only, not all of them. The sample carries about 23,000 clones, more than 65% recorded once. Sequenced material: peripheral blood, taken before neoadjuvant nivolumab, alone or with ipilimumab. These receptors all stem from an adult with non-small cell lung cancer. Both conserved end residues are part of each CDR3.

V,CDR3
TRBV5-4,CASSLDPIPYGYTF
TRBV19,CASGVTGNTEAFF
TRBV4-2,CASSQGQNGRAAGETQYF
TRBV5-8,CASTQRDPRGQYF
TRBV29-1,CSVGQGQETQYF
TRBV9,CASQRMGDSEFEAFF
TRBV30,CAWSAGHSQGEQYF
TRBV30,CAWSRDRAYEQYF
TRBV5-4,CASSSPQGNYNEQFF
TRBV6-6,CASSSNNEQFF
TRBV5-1,CASSLDRINYGYTF
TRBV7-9,CASSPTGRRDGYTF
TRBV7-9,CASSLDRVGGIQYF
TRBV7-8,CASSLSRGRSNQPQHF
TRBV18,CASSPPFGGGMNTEAFF
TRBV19,CASSLKLGQGYEQYF
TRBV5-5,CASSESGTGSYEQYF
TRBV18,CASSPRDQVNTEAFF
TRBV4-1,CASSQERDRGRQYF
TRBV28,CASTHTGGVYEQYF
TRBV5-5,CASSPILGQGLQPQHF
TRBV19,CASSISSGVTYEQYF
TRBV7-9,CASRATGKQYF
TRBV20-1,CSASFYEQYF
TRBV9,CASSVRAGLQAFF
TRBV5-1,CASSLAPGEKLFF
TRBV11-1,CASSPRAAGYTF
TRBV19,CASSMSLQSNYGYTF
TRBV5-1,CASSSRGGHTEAFF
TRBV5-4,CASSLETGVANEKLFF
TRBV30,CAWSVTGGKAFF
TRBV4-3,CASSWGQGLIF
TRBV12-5,CASGWGASGVGNEQFF
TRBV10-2,CASSESTGWNYGYTF
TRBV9,CASSSRTSGLATDTQYF
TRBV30,CIGRATGYTF
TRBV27,CASSWAGSEQYF
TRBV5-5,CASSLGAGGASYNEQFF
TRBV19,CASSISGNTIYF
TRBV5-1,CASSLNQGGTEAFF